This T cell receptor (beta chain) was retrieved from a study of T cells expressing NK-cell markers. Study-wide background: The TCR beta repertoires were obtained from sorted CD3+CD56+NKG2C+, CD3+CD56+NKG2C- and CD3+CD56-NKG2C+ T cells. HCMV seropositivity marked most of the eight sequenced donors; one was seronegative.

CDR3 size: 16 residues. Germline CDR1 reads SNHLY; CDR2 reads FYNNEI. Turning to this clonotype: Its antigen is undetermined.

TCRdb re-analyzed the 5' RACE reads; it lists each CDR3 protein once, without DNA. The sample table includes fewer than 400,000 distinct CDR3 sequences. The study, taken as a whole, reports: Once again these clonotypes came out on top in the CD3+CD56-NKG2C+ fraction of several donors.

The sequenced sample was blood T cells: a sorted CD56 or NKG2C T cell subset, CD4+ or CD8+ T cells, or bulk PBMC T cells (not recorded which). The rearrangement links TRBV2 to TRBJ2-7; the D gene TCRdb calls, TRBD1, cannot be checked with no DNA. The receptor comes from a man aged 18 to 69 in good health. The CDR3 loop reads CASSSPEQGGSYEQYF.